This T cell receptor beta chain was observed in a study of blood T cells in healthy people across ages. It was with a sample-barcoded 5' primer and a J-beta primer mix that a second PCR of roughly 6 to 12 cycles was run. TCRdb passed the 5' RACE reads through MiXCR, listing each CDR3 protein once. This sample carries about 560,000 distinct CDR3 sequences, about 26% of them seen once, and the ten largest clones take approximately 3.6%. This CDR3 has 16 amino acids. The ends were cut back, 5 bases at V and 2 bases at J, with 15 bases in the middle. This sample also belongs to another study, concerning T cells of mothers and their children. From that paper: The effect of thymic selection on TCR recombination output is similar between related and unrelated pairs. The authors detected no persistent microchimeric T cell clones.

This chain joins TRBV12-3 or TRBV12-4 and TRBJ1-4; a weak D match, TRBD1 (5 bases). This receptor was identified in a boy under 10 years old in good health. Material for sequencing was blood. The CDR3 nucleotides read TGTGCCAGCAGTGACCGGGACCCAGGGACTAATGAAAAACTGTTTTTT. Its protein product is CASSDRDPGTNEKLFF.